The rows below give T cell receptor beta chains drawn from one sample of a study of human T cells and chemical hapten exposure. TCRdb reprocessed the RACE reads with MiXCR, giving one entry per CDR3 protein. The data hold about 83,000 distinct CDR3 sequences, with 7.5% to 9.5% observed a single time. Sequencing used whole blood, obtained in connection with sensitization to the hapten diphenylcyclopropenone (DPC). The receptors were sampled from a woman under 40 with alopecia areata. Some clones in this sample may be carry-over from other donors' samples. CDR3s include the opening cysteine and the closing phenylalanine or tryptophan. D genes are given only for firm matches. Clone sizes are given selectively: once, few, many, or a class where the clone is expanded.

J,size,D,V,CDR3,DNA
TRBJ2-2,many,NA,TRBV5-6,CASSLMRRGAGTGELFF,TGTGCCAGCAGCTTGATGAGGAGGGGCGCGGGGACCGGGGAGCTGTTTTTT
TRBJ2-7,many,NA,TRBV19,CASSEVTAYEQYF,TGTGCCAGTAGTGAAGTGACAGCCTACGAGCAGTACTTC
TRBJ2-3,NA,NA,TRBV2,CASSETSRGTTDTQYF,TGTGCCAGCAGTGAAACTTCGCGGGGCACAACAGATACGCAGTATTTT
TRBJ2-3,many,TRBD2,TRBV7-6,CASSLALTSGVTDTQYF,TGTGCCAGCAGCTTAGCCCTCACTAGCGGGGTCACAGATACGCAGTATTTT
TRBJ1-2,many,NA,TRBV27,CASSPWAGRSSYGYTF,TGTGCCAGCAGTCCATGGGCGGGGAGATCGAGCTATGGCTACACCTTC
TRBJ2-1,many,NA,TRBV5-5,CASSPTHGGYNEQFF,TGTGCCAGCAGCCCGACCCACGGGGGCTACAATGAGCAGTTCTTC
TRBJ1-4,few,NA,TRBV18,CASSPRQEEKLFF,TGTGCCAGCTCACCGAGACAGGAGGAAAAACTGTTTTTT
TRBJ2-7,many,TRBD2,TRBV20-1,CSASGGLAIHEQYF,TGCAGTGCTAGTGGCGGACTAGCGATACACGAGCAGTACTTC
TRBJ2-6,NA,NA,TRBV29-1,CSVVSHDSLNSGANVLTF,TGCAGCGTTGTGTCCCATGACAGCTTGAACTCTGGGGCCAACGTCCTGACTTTC
TRBJ2-3,few,TRBD2,TRBV4-2,CASSQDGLASGGATDTQYF,TGTGCCAGCAGCCAAGACGGTCTGGCTAGCGGGGGGGCAACAGATACGCAGTATTTT
TRBJ2-1,NA,TRBD2,TRBV19,CASSTGTSGGAPYNEQFF,TGTGCCAGTAGTACCGGGACTAGCGGGGGGGCGCCCTACAATGAGCAGTTCTTC
TRBJ2-6,few,NA,TRBV20-1,CSARGATGANVLTF,TGCAGTGCTAGAGGTGCGACTGGGGCCAACGTCCTGACTTTC
TRBJ1-1,many,NA,TRBV10-3,CAISVGGDRATEAFF,TGTGCCATCAGTGTTGGTGGGGATAGGGCCACTGAAGCTTTCTTT
TRBJ1-4,many,NA,TRBV7-9,CASSPSEGDAEKLFF,TGTGCCAGCAGCCCTTCAGAGGGGGATGCAGAAAAACTGTTTTTT
TRBJ2-2,many,TRBD1,TRBV20-1,CSAGQGTGELFF,TGCAGTGCGGGACAGGGGACCGGGGAGCTGTTTTTT
TRBJ2-3,many,TRBD2,TRBV3-1,CASSQAARRGGTDTQYF,TGTGCCAGCAGCCAAGCGGCCCGGCGGGGGGGCACAGATACGCAGTATTTT
TRBJ2-3,few,NA,TRBV5-1,CASSPGGASADTQYF,TGCGCCAGCAGCCCAGGGGGGGCGTCGGCAGATACGCAGTATTTT
TRBJ2-2,few,NA,TRBV19,CASSIAVFRAGELFF,TGTGCCAGTAGTATAGCTGTTTTTCGGGCCGGGGAGCTGTTTTTT
TRBJ1-2,few,NA,TRBV29-1,CSVAGAYGYTF,TGCAGCGTTGCAGGGGCCTATGGCTACACCTTC
TRBJ1-4,many,TRBD1,TRBV12-3/TRBV12-4,CASRDRGPNEKLFF,TGTGCCAGCAGGGACAGGGGGCCTAATGAAAAACTGTTTTTT
TRBJ1-5,many,NA,TRBV20-1,CSASLPVSSNQPQHF,TGCAGTGCTAGCTTACCGGTCAGTAGCAATCAGCCCCAGCATTTT
TRBJ1-5,few,TRBD1,TRBV20-1,CSANTGTGTIEPQHF,TGCAGTGCTAATACCGGGACAGGGACAATTGAGCCCCAGCATTTT
TRBJ2-1,many,NA,TRBV20-1,CSARTGASYNEQFF,TGCAGTGCTAGGACCGGGGCCTCCTACAATGAGCAGTTCTTC
TRBJ1-2,few,TRBD1,TRBV11-2,CASSFRLGGQANYGYTF,TGTGCCAGCAGCTTTAGATTAGGGGGACAGGCAAACTATGGCTACACCTTC
TRBJ1-1,many,TRBD1,TRBV20-1,CSAGRQGADTEAFF,TGCAGTGCTGGAAGACAGGGGGCCGACACTGAAGCTTTCTTT
TRBJ2-6,many,NA,TRBV12-3/TRBV12-4,CASFTGGANVLTF,TGTGCCAGCTTCACGGGGGGGGCCAACGTCCTGACTTTC
TRBJ1-1,NA,TRBD1,TRBV29-1,CSGGGTATNTEAFF,TGCAGCGGGGGGGGGACAGCTACGAACACTGAAGCTTTCTTT
TRBJ2-3,many,NA,TRBV21-1,CASSKGESGSTDTQYF,TGTGCCAGCAGCAAAGGGGAGTCGGGCAGCACAGATACGCAGTATTTT
TRBJ2-3,NA,TRBD2,TRBV5-1,CASSWTSGGPEDTQYF,TGCGCCAGCAGCTGGACTAGCGGGGGCCCCGAAGATACGCAGTATTTT
TRBJ1-2,many,NA,TRBV5-1,CASSLGLGFYGYTF,TGCGCCAGCAGCTTGGGTCTGGGCTTCTATGGCTACACCTTC
TRBJ2-1,NA,NA,TRBV29-1,CSVEDQVSSYNEQFF,TGCAGCGTTGAAGACCAAGTAAGCTCCTACAATGAGCAGTTCTTC
TRBJ2-1,many,NA,TRBV12-3/TRBV12-4,CASSPAPRQAGEQFF,TGTGCCAGCAGTCCCGCACCCCGACAGGCGGGTGAGCAGTTCTTC
TRBJ1-1,many,TRBD1,TRBV18,CASSRGDRGDTEAFF,TGTGCCAGCTCACGGGGGGACAGGGGAGACACTGAAGCTTTCTTT
TRBJ2-7,many,NA,TRBV7-9,CASSLEAGRGGYEQYF,TGTGCCAGCAGCTTAGAGGCTGGCAGGGGCGGTTACGAGCAGTACTTC
TRBJ2-4,many,NA,TRBV5-5,CASSLEWVGNIQYF,TGTGCCAGCAGCTTGGAATGGGTGGGAAACATTCAGTACTTC
TRBJ2-4,NA,NA,TRBV20-1,CSAAIISGDIQYF,TGCAGTGCAGCCATCATTTCTGGGGACATTCAGTACTTC
TRBJ1-1,many,TRBD1,TRBV12-3/TRBV12-4,CASSPRTGTATEAFF,TGTGCCAGCAGTCCCCGGACAGGGACGGCCACTGAAGCTTTCTTT
TRBJ1-1,many,TRBD1,TRBV19,CASTPRGWANTEAFF,TGTGCCAGTACCCCCAGGGGGTGGGCGAACACTGAAGCTTTCTTT
TRBJ1-1,many,TRBD1,TRBV10-3,CAISESGTALMNTEAFF,TGTGCCATCAGTGAGTCTGGGACAGCACTTATGAACACTGAAGCTTTCTTT
TRBJ1-1,few,NA,TRBV6-1,CASSDGGTLLSNTEAFF,TGTGCCAGCAGTGACGGGGGGACTTTACTTTCGAACACTGAAGCTTTCTTT
TRBJ1-3,NA,NA,TRBV20-1,CSARDWLQEGNSGNTIYF,TGCAGTGCTAGAGATTGGCTTCAGGAAGGCAACTCTGGAAACACCATATATTTT
TRBJ2-7,NA,TRBD2,TRBV2,CASSEWASGGYEQYF,TGTGCCAGCAGTGAGTGGGCTAGCGGGGGTTACGAGCAGTACTTC
TRBJ2-3,many,TRBD2,TRBV5-1,CASSLLGLAGSTDTQYF,TGCGCCAGCAGCTTGCTGGGACTAGCGGGGAGCACAGATACGCAGTATTTT
TRBJ1-2,many,NA,TRBV4-1,CASSQDLQSNYGYTF,TGCGCCAGCAGCCAAGATCTGCAGTCTAACTATGGCTACACCTTC
TRBJ2-2,many,TRBD1,TRBV9,CASSDTGGTGELFF,TGTGCCAGCAGCGACACAGGGGGCACCGGGGAGCTGTTTTTT
TRBJ2-1,few,TRBD2,TRBV5-4,CASSPFRASGGGEQFF,TGTGCCAGCAGCCCCTTCAGGGCTAGCGGGGGTGGTGAGCAGTTCTTC
TRBJ1-5,many,TRBD1,TRBV7-6,CASSRGTDPNQPQHF,TGTGCCAGCAGCCGCGGGACAGACCCCAATCAGCCCCAGCATTTT
TRBJ2-7,many,NA,TRBV7-9,CASSPPQGQYEQYF,TGTGCCAGCAGCCCCCCCCAGGGCCAGTACGAGCAGTACTTC
TRBJ2-3,few,NA,TRBV29-1,CSVGRVRGTDTQYF,TGCAGCGTGGGTCGCGTGCGGGGCACAGATACGCAGTATTTT
TRBJ2-3,many,NA,TRBV4-1,CASSYSGSSTDTQYF,TGCGCCAGCAGCTATAGCGGCTCTAGCACAGATACGCAGTATTTT
TRBJ1-5,few,NA,TRBV7-2,CASSLAGSKHF,TGTGCCAGCAGCTTAGCGGGCTCGAAGCATTTT
TRBJ2-6,NA,TRBD1,TRBV6-5,CASRPGGGAGANVLTF,TGTGCCAGCAGACCAGGGGGCGGGGCTGGGGCCAACGTCCTGACTTTC
TRBJ1-3,many,NA,TRBV13,CASSSGLDTIYF,TGTGCCAGCAGCTCGGGGCTTGACACCATATATTTT
TRBJ2-3,many,TRBD2,TRBV5-1,CASSLANIGSGGRKDTQYF,TGCGCCAGCAGCTTGGCGAATATCGGAAGCGGGGGGCGGAAAGATACGCAGTATTTT
TRBJ1-1,NA,NA,TRBV18,CASSQQTGEAFF,TGTGCCAGCTCACAACAAACAGGAGAAGCTTTCTTT